This TCR beta chain was retrieved from a study of blood T cell repertoires in COVID-19. Study background: Samples came from the United States, Italy and Spain, spanning acute and convalescent COVID-19. PBMCs, B-cell-depleted T cells, or T cells were the source of the cDNA or gDNA that made up the material.

As originally analysed: Using reference gene primer amplification, nucleated cell counts were estimated. Profiling relied on immunoSEQ multiplex PCR, and the TCRdb table lists in-frame clones only, not all of them. For V, J and clone size, that table is used; D and trimming come from the DNA. The sample gives 150,000 to 200,000 clones, approximately 87% of which show up once; under 4.5% is in the top ten. Between the trimmed V and J ends, which lost 6 bases and 0 bases, there was a span of 26 bases. The CDR3 has 19 residues. Germline values: CDR1 MNHEY, CDR2 SMNVEV (reference sequence). V and J are TRBV27 and TRBJ1-2; D call uncertain. The source material was peripheral blood. The sequence derives from a woman aged 70-85 years with acute or convalescent COVID-19. The CDR3 sequence: CASRNGGRTEIGPNYGYTF. Here the CDR3 DNA reads TGTGCCAGCAGAAATGGTGGCAGGACTGAGATCGGGCCTAACTATGGCTACACCTTC.